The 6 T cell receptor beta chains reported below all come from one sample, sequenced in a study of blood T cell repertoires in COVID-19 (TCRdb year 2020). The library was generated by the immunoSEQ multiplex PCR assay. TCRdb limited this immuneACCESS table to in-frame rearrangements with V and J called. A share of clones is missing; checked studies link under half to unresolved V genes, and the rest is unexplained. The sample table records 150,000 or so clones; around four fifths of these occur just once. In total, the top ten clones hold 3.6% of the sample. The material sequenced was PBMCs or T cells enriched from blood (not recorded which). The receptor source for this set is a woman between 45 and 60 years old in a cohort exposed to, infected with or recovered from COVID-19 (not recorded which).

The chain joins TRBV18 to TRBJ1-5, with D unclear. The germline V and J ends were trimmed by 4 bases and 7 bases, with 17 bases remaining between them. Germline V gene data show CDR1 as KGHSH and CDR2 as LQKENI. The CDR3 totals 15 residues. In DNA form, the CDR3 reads TGTGCCAGCTCACTGGGTTATGAGGTTGGGCAGCCCCAGCATTTT. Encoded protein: CASSLGYEVGQPQHF.

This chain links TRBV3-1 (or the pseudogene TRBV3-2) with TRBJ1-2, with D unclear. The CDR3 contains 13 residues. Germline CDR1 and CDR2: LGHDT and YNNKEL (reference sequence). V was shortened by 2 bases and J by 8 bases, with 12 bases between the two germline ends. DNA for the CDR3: TGTGCCAGCAGCCAACTACCCGGTAAAGGCTACACCTTC. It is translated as CASSQLPGKGYTF.

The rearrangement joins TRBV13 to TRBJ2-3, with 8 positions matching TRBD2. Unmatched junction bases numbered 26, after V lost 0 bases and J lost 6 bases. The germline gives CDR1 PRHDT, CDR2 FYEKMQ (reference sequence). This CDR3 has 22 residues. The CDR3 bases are TGTGCCAGCAGCTTAGGCCCCCCATCTGCGGGAGGCCCTACTCAGGTAACGGATACGCAGTATTTT. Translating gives CASSLGPPSAGGPTQVTDTQYF.

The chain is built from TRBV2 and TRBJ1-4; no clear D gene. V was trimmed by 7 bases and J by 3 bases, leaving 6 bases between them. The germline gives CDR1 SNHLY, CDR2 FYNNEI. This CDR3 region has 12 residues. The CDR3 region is CASTGSNEKLFF. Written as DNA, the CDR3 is TGTGCCAGCACGGGATCTAATGAAAAACTGTTTTTT.

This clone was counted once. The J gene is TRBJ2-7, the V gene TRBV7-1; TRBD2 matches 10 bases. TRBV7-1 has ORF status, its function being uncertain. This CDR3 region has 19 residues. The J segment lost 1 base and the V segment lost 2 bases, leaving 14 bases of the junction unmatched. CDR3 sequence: CASSSNVSGGATRSYEQYF. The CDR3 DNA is TGTGCCAGCAGCTCAAACGTGAGCGGGGGGGCTACCAGATCCTACGAGCAGTACTTC.

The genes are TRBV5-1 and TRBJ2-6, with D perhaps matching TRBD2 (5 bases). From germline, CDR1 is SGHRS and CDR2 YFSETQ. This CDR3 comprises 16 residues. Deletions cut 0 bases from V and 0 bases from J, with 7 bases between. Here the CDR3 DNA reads TGCGCCAGCAGCTTGGCCGGGAACTCTGGGGCCAACGTCCTGACTTTC. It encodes CASSLAGNSGANVLTF. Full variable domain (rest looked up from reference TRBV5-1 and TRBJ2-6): KAGVTQTPRYLIKTRGQQVTLSCSPISGHRSVSWYQQTPGQGLQFLFEYFSETQRNKGNFPGRFSGRQFSNSRSEMNVSTLELGDSALYLCASSLAGNSGANVLTFGAGSRLTVL.